This TCR beta chain was identified in a study of metastatic and nonmetastatic thyroid tumors (dated by TCRdb to the early 2020s). As for the study more broadly: Repertoires from peripheral blood and from tumor or nodule tissue samples of malignant and benign thyroid patients were compared. Results and caveats for the whole study, not just this receptor: In both blood and tumor samples, malignant tumors were reported to have significantly higher TCR beta diversity than benign nodules.

The germline V gene sets CDR1 to MNHNS and CDR2 to SASEGT. The junction shows trimming of 7 bases on V and 13 bases on J, plus 25 bases between the germline ends. From the cysteine up to the phenylalanine, the CDR3 has a length of 14 residues. Only the CDR3 DNA stays, 42 bases, in frame from base 1. This clone was observed a handful of times. Which antigen it targets is not known. No base qualities exist here, and no much larger clone lies one base off it. Library preparation used PCR. The reads were generated on an Illumina HiSeq 4000. The TCR beta-chain CDR3 region of each patient was profiled by high-throughput sequencing. In the authors' own workflow: The researchers built a classifier to tell apart papillary thyroid cancer patients with distant metastasis, based on CDR3 differences among clinicopathological groups. Repertoire diversity was assessed with the Shannon index, and tumor-blood repertoire similarity with the Morisita-Horn index. The public sequencing data were trimmed at Q25 with fastp and processed into clonotypes with MiXCR by TCRdb, which kept only in-frame beta chains. The V and J calls here are based on TCRdb, not the publication. For this sample there are tens of thousands of clones; over 9.5% appear just once. The ten top clones hold about 11% of the sample.

Before undergoing thyroid surgery, none of the patients had been given any kind of treatment. The study retrospectively analysed patient clinical samples collected from the early 2010s to the late 2010s using T-cell receptor beta sequencing. The sequenced material came from blood. The rearrangement combines TRBV6-1 with TRBJ1-2; no confident D gene assignment can be made. This sequence originates from a female donor with papillary thyroid cancer or a benign thyroid nodule (not recorded which). Some clones in this sample may be carry-over from other donors' samples. Here the CDR3 is given as CASNLNRLGYVFTF. The sequence in DNA is TGTGCCAGCAATCTTAATAGACTTGGCTATGTCTTCACCTTC.